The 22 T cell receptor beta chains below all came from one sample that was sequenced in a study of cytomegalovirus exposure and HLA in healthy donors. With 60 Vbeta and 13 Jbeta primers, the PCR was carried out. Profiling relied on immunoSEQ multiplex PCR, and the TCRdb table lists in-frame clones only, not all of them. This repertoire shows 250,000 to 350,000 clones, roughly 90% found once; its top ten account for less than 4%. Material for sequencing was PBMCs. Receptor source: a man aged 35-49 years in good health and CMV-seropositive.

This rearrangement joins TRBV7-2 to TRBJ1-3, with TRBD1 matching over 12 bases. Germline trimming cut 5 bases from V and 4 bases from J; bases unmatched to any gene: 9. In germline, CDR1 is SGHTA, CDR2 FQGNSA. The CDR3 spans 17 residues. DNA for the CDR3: TGTGCCAGCAGCCGACCGGGACAGGGGGCCTGGGGAAACACCATATATTTT. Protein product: CASSRPGQGAWGNTIYF.

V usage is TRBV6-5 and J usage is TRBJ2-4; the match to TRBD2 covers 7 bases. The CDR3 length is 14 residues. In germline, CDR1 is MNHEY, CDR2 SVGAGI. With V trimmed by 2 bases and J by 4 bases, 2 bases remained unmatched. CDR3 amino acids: CASSYGGEKNIQYF. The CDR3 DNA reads TGTGCCAGCAGTTACGGGGGGGAAAAAAACATTCAGTACTTC.

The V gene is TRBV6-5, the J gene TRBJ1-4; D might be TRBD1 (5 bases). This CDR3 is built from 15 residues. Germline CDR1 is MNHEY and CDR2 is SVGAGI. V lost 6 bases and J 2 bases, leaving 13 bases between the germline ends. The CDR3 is CASSPWGGTNEKLFF. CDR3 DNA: TGTGCCAGCAGCCCCTGGGGGGGGACTAATGAAAAACTGTTTTTT.

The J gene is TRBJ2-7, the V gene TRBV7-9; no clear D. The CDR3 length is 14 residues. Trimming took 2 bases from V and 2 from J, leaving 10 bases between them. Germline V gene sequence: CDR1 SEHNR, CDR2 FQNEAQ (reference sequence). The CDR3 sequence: CASSLSDTAYEQYF. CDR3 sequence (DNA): TGTGCCAGCAGCTTATCAGACACTGCCTACGAGCAGTACTTC. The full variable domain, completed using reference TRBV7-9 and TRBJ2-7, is DTGVSQNPRHKITKRGQNVTFRCDPISEHNRLYWYRQTLGQGPEFLTYFQNEAQLEKSRLLSDRFSAERPKGSFSTLEIQRTEQGDSAMYLCASSLSDTAYEQYFGPGTRLTVT.

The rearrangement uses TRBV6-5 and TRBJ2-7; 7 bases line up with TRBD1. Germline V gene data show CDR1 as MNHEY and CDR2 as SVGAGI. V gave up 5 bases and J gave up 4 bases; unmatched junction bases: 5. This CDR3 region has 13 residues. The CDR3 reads CASSRTGVYEQYF. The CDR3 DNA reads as TGTGCCAGCAGTCGGACAGGCGTATACGAGCAGTACTTC.

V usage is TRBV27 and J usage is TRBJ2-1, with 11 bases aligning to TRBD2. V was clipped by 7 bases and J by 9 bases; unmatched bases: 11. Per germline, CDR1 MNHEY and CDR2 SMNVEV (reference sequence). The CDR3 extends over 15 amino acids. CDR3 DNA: TGTGCCAGCATTAATAGCGGGAGGGTGTTTGGTGAGCAGTTCTTC. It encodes CASINSGRVFGEQFF.

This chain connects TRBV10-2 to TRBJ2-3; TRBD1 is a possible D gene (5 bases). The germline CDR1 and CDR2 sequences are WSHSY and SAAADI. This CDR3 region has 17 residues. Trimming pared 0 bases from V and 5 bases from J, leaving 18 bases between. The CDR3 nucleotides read TGCGCCAGCAGTGAGTCGATCGTTGTCAGGGTGAGAGATACGCAGTATTTT. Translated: CASSESIVVRVRDTQYF.

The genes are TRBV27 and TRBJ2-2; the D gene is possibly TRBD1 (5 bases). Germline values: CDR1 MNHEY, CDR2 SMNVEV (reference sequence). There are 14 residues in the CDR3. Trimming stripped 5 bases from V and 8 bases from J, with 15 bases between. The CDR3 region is CASSLGQPWGELFF. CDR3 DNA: TGTGCCAGCAGTCTTGGACAACCCTGGGGGGAGCTGTTTTTT.

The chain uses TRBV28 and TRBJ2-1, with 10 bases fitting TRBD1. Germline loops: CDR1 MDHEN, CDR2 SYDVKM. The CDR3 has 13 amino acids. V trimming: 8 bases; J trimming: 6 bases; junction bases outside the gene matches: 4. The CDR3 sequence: CASGTGDLNEQFF. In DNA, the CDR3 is TGTGCCAGCGGGACAGGGGATCTCAATGAGCAGTTCTTC.

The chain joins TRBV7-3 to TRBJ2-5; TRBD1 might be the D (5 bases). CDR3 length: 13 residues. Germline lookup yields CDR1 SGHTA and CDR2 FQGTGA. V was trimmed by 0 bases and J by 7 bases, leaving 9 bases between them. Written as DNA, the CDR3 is TGTGCCAGCAGCTTAACAGGGGTGGGGACCCAGTACTTC. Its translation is CASSLTGVGTQYF.

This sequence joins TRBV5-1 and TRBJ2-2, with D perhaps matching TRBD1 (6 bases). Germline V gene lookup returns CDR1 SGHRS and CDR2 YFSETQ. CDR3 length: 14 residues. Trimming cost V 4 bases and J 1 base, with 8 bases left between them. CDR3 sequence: CASSGGRNTGELFF. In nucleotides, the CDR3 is TGCGCCAGCAGCGGGGGCCGGAACACCGGGGAGCTGTTTTTT. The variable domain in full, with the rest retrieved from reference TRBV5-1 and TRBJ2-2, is KAGVTQTPRYLIKTRGQQVTLSCSPISGHRSVSWYQQTPGQGLQFLFEYFSETQRNKGNFPGRFSGRQFSNSRSEMNVSTLELGDSALYLCASSGGRNTGELFFGEGSRLTVL.

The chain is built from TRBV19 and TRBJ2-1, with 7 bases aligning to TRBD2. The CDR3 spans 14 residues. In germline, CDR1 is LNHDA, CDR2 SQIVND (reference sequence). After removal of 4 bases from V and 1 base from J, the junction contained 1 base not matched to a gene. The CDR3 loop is CASSSGRSYNEQFF. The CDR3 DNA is TGTGCCAGTAGTAGCGGGAGATCCTACAATGAGCAGTTCTTC.

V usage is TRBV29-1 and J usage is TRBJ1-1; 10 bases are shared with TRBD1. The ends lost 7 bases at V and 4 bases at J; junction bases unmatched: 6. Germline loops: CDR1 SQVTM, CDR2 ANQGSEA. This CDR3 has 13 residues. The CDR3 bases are TGCAGCGGTGTGACAGGGGGCATCACTGAAGCTTTCTTT. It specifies CSGVTGGITEAFF.

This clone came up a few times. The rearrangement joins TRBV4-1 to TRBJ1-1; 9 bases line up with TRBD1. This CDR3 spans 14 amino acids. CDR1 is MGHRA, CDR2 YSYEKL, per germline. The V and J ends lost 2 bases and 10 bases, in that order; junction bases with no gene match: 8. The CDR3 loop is CASSQSGTGKGAFF. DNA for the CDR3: TGCGCCAGCAGCCAATCTGGGACAGGGAAAGGAGCTTTCTTT.

The CDR3 loop is CASRGRGGNTEAFF. CDR3 nucleotide sequence: TGCGCCAGCAGGGGAAGAGGAGGGAACACTGAAGCTTTCTTT. This chain uses TRBV5-1 with TRBJ1-1; D gene unclear. There are 14 residues in the CDR3. Germline V gene lookup returns CDR1 SGHRS and CDR2 YFSETQ. Trimming removed 5 bases from V and 1 base from J, with 12 bases in between.

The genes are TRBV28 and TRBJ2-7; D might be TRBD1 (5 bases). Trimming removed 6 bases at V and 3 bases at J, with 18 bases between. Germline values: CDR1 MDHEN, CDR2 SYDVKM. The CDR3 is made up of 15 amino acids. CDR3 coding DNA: TGTGCCAGCAGCTACACAGGACAAAAGATCTACGAGCAGTACTTC. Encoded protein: CASSYTGQKIYEQYF.

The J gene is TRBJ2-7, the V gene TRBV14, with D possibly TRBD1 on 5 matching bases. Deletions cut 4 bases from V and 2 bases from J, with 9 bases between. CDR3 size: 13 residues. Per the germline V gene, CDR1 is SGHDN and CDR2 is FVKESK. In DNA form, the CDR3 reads TGTGCCAGCAGCCTAGCCAGGGCCTACGAGCAGTACTTC. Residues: CASSLARAYEQYF.

The CDR3 coding sequence is TGTGCCAGCAGCTTATCCGTGAACACTGAAGCTTTCTTT. Protein sequence: CASSLSVNTEAFF. This chain links TRBV11-2 with TRBJ1-1; unclear D gene. The germline V gene has CDR1 SGHAT and CDR2 FQNNGV. The ends were cut back, 2 bases at V and 0 bases at J, with 4 bases in the middle. This CDR3 has 13 residues.

CDR3 DNA sequence: TGTGCCAGCAGTGACGGTAGGGGCTCCTACGAGCAGTACTTC. Amino acids: CASSDGRGSYEQYF. The chain carries TRBV6-1 and TRBJ2-7; tentatively, D is TRBD1 (5 bases). The CDR3 has 14 amino acids. Trimming removed 3 bases from V and 0 bases from J, with 9 bases in between. Germline V CDR1 and CDR2: MNHNS, SASEGT.

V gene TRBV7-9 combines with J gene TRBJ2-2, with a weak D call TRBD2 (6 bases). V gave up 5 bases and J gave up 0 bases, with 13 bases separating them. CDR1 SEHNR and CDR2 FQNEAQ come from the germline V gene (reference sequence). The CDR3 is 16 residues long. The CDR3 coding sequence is TGTGCCAGCAGCCAACTGGCGGGGTCGAACACCGGGGAGCTGTTTTTT. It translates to CASSQLAGSNTGELFF.

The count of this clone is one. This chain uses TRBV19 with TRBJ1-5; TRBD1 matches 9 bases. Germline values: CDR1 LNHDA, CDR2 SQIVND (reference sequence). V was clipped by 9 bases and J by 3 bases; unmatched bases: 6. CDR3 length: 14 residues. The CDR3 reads CASTDRGNNQPQHF. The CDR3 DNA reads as TGTGCCAGCACAGACAGGGGGAACAATCAGCCCCAGCATTTT.

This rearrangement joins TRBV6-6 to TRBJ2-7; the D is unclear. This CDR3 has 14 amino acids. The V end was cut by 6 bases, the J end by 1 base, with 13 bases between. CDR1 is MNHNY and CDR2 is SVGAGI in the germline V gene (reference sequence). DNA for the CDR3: TGTGCCAGCAGATCCTTCCCGGTTTCCTACGAGCAGTACTTC. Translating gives CASRSFPVSYEQYF.